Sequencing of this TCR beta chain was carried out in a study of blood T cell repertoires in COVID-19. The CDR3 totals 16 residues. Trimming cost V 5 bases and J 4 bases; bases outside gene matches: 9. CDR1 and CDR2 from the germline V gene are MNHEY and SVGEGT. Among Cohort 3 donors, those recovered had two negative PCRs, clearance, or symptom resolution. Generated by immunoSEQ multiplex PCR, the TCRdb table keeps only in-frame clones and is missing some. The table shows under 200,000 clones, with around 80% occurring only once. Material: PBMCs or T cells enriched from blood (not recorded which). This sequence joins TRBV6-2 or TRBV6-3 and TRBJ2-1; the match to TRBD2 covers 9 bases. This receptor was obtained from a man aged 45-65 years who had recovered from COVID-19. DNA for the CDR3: TGTGCCAGCAGTACCCCCAGCGGGGGGTATTACAATGAGCAGTTCTTC. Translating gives CASSTPSGGYYNEQFF.